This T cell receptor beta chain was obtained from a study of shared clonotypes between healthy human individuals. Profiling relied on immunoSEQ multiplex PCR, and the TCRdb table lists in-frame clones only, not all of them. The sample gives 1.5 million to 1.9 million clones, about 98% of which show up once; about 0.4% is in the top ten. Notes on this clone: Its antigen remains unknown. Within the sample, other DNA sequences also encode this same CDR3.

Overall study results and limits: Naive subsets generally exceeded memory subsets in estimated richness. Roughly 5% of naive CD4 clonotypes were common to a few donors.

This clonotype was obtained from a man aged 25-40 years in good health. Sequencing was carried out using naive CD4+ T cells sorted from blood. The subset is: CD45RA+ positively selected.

Here the CDR3 DNA reads TGTGCCAGCTCACCTAGCGGCGGCTCTGGGGCCAACGTCCTGACTTTC. Translating gives CASSPSGGSGANVLTF. This rearrangement joins TRBV18 to TRBJ2-6; tentatively, D is TRBD2 (6 bases). This CDR3 spans 16 amino acids. The germline V gene has CDR1 KGHSH and CDR2 LQKENI. V was shortened by 3 bases and J by 0 bases, with 9 bases between the two germline ends.